The present T cell receptor (beta chain) was sequenced within a study of blood T cell repertoires in COVID-19. Across the whole study: Samples of COVID-19 (acute and convalescent) were obtained from the United States, Italy and Spain. T cells, B-cell-depleted T cells, or PBMCs supplied cDNA or gDNA.

From germline, CDR1 is SEHNR and CDR2 FQNEAQ (reference sequence). The CDR3 consists of 15 residues. V lost 0 bases to trimming and J lost 1 base; unmatched junction nucleotides: 2. As processed by the authors: Amplification of reference gene primers was used by the study to estimate nucleated cell counts. This table comes from immunoSEQ multiplex PCR, and its TCRdb copy is limited to in-frame clones, with some not included. V, J and clone size were drawn from that table, and D and trimming were deduced from the DNA. The sample consists of 110,000 or so clones, roughly 85% of them appearing once. Details on this clone: Other DNA sequences of this sample code for an identical CDR3.

The source is a man in his forties with acute or convalescent COVID-19. Specimen: peripheral blood. The rearrangement uses TRBV7-9 and TRBJ2-5; TRBD1 agrees at 7 bases. The CDR3 region has the DNA TGTGCCAGCAGCTTAGCGCGACAGGGCCAAGAGACCCAGTACTTC. Encoded protein: CASSLARQGQETQYF.